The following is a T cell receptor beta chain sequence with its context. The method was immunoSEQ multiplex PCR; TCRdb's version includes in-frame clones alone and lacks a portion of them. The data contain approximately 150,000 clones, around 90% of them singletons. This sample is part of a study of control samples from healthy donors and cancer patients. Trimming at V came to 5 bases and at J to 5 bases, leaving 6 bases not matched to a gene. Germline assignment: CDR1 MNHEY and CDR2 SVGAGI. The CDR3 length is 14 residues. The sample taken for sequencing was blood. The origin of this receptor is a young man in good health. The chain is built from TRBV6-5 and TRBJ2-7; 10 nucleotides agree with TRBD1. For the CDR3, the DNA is TGTGCCAGCAGTAGGACAGGGGGACGACACGAGCAGTACTTC. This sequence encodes CASSRTGGRHEQYF.